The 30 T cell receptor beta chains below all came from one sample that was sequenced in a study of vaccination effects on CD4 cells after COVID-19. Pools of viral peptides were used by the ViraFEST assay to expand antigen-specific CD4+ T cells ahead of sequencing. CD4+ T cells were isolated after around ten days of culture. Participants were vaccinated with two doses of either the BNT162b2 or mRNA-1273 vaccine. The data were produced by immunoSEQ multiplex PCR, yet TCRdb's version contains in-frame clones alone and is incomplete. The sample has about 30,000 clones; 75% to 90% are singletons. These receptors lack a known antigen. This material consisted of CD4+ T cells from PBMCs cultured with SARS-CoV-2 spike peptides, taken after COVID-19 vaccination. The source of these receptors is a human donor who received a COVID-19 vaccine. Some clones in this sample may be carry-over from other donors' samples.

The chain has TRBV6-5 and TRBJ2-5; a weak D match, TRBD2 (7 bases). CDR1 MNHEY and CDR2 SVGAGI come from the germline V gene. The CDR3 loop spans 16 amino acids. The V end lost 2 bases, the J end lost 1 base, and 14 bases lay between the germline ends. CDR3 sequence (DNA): TGTGCCAGCAGTTACGGGGGGGCTGGGTCCCAAGAGACCCAGTACTTC. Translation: CASSYGGAGSQETQYF.

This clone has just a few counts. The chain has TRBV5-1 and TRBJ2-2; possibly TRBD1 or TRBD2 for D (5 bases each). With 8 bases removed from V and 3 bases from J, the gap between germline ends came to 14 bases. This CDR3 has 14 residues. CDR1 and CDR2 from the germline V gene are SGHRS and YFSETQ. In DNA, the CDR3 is TGCGCCAGTAGAGGGGCGGTGGACACCGGGGAGCTGTTTTTT. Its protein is CASRGAVDTGELFF.

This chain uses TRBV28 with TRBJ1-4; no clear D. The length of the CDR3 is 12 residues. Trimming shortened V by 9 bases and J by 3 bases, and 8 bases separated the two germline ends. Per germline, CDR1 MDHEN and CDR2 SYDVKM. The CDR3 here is CASTEANEKLFF. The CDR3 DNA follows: TGTGCCAGTACGGAAGCTAATGAAAAACTGTTTTTT.

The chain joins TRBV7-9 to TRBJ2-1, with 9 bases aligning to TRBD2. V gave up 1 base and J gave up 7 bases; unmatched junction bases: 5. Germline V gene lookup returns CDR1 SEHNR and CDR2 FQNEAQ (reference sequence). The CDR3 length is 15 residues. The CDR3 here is CASSLVVAGVNEQFF. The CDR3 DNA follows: TGTGCCAGCAGCTTAGTGGTAGCGGGGGTTAATGAGCAGTTCTTC.

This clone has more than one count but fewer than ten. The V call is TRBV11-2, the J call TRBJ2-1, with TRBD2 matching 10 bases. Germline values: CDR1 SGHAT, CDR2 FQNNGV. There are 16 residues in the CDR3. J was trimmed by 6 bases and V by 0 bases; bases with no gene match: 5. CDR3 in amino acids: CASSLDEVAGGNEQFF. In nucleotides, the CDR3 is TGTGCCAGCAGCTTAGATGAAGTAGCGGGGGGCAATGAGCAGTTCTTC.

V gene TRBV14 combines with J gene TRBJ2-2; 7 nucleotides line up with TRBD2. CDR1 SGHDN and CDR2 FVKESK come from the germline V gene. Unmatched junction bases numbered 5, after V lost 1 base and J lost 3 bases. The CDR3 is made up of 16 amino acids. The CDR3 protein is CASSQGTRIYTGELFF. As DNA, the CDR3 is TGTGCCAGCAGCCAAGGGACTAGAATCTACACCGGGGAGCTGTTTTTT.

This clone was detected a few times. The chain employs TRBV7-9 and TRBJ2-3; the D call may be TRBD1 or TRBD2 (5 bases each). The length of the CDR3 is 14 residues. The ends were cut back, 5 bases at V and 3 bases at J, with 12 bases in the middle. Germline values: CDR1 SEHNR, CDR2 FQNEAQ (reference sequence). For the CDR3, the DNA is TGTGCCAGCAGCGACCCGGGACGGACAGATACGCAGTATTTT. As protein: CASSDPGRTDTQYF.

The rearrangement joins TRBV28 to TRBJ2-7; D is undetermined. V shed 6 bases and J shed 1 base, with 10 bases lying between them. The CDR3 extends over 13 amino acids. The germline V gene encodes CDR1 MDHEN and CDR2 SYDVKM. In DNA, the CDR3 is TGTGCCAGCAGCCAAGGGTTATCCTACGAGCAGTACGTC. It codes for CASSQGLSYEQYV.

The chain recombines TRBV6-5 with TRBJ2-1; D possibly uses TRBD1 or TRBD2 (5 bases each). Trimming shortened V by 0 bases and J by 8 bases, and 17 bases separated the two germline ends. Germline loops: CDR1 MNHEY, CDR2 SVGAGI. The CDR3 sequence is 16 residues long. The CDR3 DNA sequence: TGTGCCAGCAGTTACTCCCCGGGACGAGAACTTGATGAGCAGTTCTTC. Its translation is CASSYSPGRELDEQFF.

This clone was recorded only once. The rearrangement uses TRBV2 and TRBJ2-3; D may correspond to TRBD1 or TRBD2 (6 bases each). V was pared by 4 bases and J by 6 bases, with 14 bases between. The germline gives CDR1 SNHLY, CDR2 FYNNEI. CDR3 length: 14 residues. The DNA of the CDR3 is TGTGCCAGCAGTGGAGGGGGGCCGGTTGATACGCAGTATTTT. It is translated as CASSGGGPVDTQYF.

CDR3 loop: CASSPPAAAGQSPLHF. CDR3 DNA: TGTGCCAGCTCACCCCCGGCGGCGGCAGGGCAGTCACCCCTCCACTTT. The J gene is TRBJ1-6, the V gene TRBV18, with D possibly TRBD1 on 5 matching bases. The germline V gene has CDR1 KGHSH and CDR2 LQKENI. The CDR3 covers 16 residues. V was shortened by 3 bases and J by 10 bases, with 19 bases between the two germline ends.

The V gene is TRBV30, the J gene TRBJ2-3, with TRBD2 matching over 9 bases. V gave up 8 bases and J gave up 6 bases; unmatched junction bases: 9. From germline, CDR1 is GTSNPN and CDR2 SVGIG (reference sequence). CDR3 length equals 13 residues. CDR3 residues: CASRRGGLDTQYF. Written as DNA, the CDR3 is TGTGCCAGCCGGCGGGGGGGCCTTGATACGCAGTATTTT.

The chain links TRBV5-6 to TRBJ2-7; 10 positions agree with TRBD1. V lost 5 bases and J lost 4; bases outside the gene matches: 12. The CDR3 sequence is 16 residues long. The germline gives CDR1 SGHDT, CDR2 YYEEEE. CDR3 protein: CASRSAGTGVVYEQYV. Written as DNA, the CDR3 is TGTGCCAGCAGGTCAGCCGGGACAGGGGTTGTATACGAGCAGTACGTC.

The chain's CDR3 is CASSPIGQSNTGELFF. The DNA for the CDR3 is TGTGCCAGCTCACCAATCGGGCAGTCGAACACCGGGGAGCTGTTTTTT. V gene TRBV18 combines with J gene TRBJ2-2; unclear D gene. CDR3 length: 16 amino acids. Between the trimmed V and J ends, which lost 2 bases and 0 bases, there was a span of 10 bases. The germline V gene encodes CDR1 KGHSH and CDR2 LQKENI. Looking up the rest from reference TRBV18 and TRBJ2-2 gives the full variable domain: NAGVMQNPRHLVRRRGQEARLRCSPMKGHSHVYWYRQLPEEGLKFMVYLQKENIIDESGMPKERFSAEFPKEGPSILRIQQVVRGDSAAYFCASSPIGQSNTGELFFGEGSRLTVL.

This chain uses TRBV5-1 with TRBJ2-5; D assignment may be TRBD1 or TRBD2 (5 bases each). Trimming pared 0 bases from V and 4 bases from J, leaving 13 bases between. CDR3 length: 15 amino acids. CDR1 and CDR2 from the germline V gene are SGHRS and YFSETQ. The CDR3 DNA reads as TGCGCCAGCAGCTTGGGGGGACCCGGGGCAGAGACCCAGTACTTC. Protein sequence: CASSLGGPGAETQYF.

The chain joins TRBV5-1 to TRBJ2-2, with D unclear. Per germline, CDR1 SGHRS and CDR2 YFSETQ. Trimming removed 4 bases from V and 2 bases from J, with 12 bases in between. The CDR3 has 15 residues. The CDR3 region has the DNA TGCGCCAGCAGCACGTTGACGGGCAACACCGGGGAGCTGTTTTTT. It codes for CASSTLTGNTGELFF.

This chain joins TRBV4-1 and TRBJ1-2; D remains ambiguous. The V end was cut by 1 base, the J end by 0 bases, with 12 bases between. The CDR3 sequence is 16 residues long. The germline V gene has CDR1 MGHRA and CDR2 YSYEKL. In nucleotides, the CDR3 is TGCGCCAGCAGCCAAGGGATTCTGTTAGCTAACTATGGCTACACCTTC. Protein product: CASSQGILLANYGYTF.

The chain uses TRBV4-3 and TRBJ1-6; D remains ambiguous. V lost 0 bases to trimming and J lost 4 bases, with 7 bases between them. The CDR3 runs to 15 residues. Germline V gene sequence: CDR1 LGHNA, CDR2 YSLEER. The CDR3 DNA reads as TGCGCCAGCAGCCAAGATCGGAGATATAATTCACCCCTCCACTTT. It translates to CASSQDRRYNSPLHF.

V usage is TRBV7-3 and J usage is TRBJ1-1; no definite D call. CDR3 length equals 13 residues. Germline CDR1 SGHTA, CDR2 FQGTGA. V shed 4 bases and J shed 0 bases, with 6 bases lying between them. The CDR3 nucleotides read TGTGCCAGCAGCTGGACGGTGAACACTGAAGCTTTCTTT. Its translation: CASSWTVNTEAFF.

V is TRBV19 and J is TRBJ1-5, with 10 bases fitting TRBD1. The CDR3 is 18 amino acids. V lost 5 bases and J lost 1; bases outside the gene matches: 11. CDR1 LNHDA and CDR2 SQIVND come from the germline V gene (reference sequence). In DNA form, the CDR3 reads TGTGCCAGTAGTGCCTCGGGACAGGGGATGTGGAGCAATCAGCCCCAGCATTTT. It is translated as CASSASGQGMWSNQPQHF.

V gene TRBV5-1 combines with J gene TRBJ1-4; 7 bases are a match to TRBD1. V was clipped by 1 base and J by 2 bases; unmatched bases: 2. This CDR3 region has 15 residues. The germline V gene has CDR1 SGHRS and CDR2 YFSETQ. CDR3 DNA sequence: TGCGCCAGCAGCTTGACAGGGGACACTAATGAAAAACTGTTTTTT. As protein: CASSLTGDTNEKLFF.

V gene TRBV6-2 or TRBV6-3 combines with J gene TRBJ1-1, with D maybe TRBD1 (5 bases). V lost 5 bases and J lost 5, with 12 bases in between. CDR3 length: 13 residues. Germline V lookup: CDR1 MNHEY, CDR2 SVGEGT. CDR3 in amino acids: CASSPGWRTEAFF. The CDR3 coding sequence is TGTGCCAGCAGTCCAGGGTGGAGAACTGAAGCTTTCTTT.

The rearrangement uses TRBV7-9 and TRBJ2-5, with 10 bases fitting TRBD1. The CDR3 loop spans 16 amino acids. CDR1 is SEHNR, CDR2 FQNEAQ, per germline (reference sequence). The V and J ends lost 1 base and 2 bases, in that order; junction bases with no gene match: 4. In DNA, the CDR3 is TGTGCCAGCAGCTTAGTCGGACAGGGGGGACAAGAGACCCAGTACTTC. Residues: CASSLVGQGGQETQYF.

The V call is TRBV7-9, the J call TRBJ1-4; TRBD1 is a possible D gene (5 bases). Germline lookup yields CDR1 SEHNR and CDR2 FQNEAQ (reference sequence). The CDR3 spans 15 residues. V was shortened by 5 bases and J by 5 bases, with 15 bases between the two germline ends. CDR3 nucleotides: TGTGCCAGCAGCCCGGGCGGGGGGAACAATGAAAAACTGTTTTTT. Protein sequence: CASSPGGGNNEKLFF.

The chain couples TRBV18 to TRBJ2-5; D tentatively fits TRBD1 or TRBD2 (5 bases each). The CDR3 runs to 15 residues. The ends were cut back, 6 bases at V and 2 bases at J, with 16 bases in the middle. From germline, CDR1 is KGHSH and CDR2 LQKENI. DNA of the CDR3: TGTGCCAGCTCCCCCCAGGGACCTACACAAGAGACCCAGTACTTC. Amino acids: CASSPQGPTQETQYF.

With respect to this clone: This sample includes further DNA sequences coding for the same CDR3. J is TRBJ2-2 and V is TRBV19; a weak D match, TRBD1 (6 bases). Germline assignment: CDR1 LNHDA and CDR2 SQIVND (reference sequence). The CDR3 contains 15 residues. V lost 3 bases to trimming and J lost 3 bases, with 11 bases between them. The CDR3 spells CASSIQGLDTGELFF. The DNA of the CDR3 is TGTGCCAGTAGTATTCAGGGGTTGGACACCGGGGAGCTGTTTTTT.

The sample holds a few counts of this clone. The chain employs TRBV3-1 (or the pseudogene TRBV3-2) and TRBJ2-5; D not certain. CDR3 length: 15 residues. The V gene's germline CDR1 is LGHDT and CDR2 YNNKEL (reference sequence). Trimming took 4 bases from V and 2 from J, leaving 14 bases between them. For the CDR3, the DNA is TGTGCCAGCAGCCGGACGGTCAGAATTCAAGAGACCCAGTACTTC. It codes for CASSRTVRIQETQYF.

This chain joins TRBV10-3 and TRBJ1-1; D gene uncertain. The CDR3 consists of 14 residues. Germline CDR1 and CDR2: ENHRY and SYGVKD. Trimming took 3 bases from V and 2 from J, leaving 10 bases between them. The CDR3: CAISEGVGNTEAFF. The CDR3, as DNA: TGTGCCATCAGTGAAGGAGTCGGCAACACTGAAGCTTTCTTT.

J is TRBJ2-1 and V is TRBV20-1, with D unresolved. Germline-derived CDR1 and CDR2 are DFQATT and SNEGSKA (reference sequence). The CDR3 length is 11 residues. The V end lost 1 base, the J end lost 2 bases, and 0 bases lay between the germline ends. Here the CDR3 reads CSARAYNEQFF. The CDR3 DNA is TGCAGTGCTAGAGCCTACAATGAGCAGTTCTTC.

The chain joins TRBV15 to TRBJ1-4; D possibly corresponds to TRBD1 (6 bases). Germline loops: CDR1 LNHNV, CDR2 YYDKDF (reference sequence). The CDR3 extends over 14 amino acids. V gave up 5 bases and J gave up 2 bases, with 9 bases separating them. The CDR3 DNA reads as TGTGCCACCAGCGGAGGACAGACTAATGAAAAACTGTTTTTT. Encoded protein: CATSGGQTNEKLFF.